Detailed here is one T cell receptor (beta chain). Its antigen is currently not known. No base qualities exist here, and no much larger clone lies one base off it. This entry comes from a study of blood T cell repertoires in COVID-19 (dated by TCRdb to 2020 to 2022). A note on the overall study: Samples covering the acute and convalescent phases of COVID-19 were provided by collaborators in the United States, Italy and Spain. The prospective study material was composed of cDNA or gDNA derived from T cells, B-cell-depleted T cells, or PBMCs. Subjects who had been exposed to COVID-19, were actively infected with it, or had recovered from it provided the deeply sampled blood TCRbeta repertoires that made up the dataset. The repertoires were released in a freely available public database intended as a resource for research on the immune response to SARS-CoV-2. The samples were drawn from two sources: the first 160 participants of the ongoing ImmuneRACE study, and 950 to 1,500 subjects contributed by 6 global collaborators. The sample metadata nearly always contained a de-identified subject ID, COVID-19 status, age in years and sex. Where HLA class I and class II types were available, the types were taken from metadata supplied by the sample provider, not from assay-based typing. Study-wide findings and limitations: The quantity of clinical and demographic metadata differed by source and by participant and was supplied without curation.

TCRbeta CDR3 regions were amplified from genomic DNA using the immunoSEQ Assay, a bias-controlled multiplex PCR. The paper's processing steps were these. Nucleated cell counts per sample were estimated from amplification of reference gene primers within the assay. To quantify the absolute abundance of each unique TCRbeta CDR3 rearrangement, sequence reads were collapsed and filtered. Productive Simpson clonality was computed per sample as the square root of Simpson's diversity index over productive rearrangements. This immuneACCESS table, as held by TCRdb, lists in-frame sequences with V and J called but not all clones. Of the missing ones, under half trace to an unresolved V gene in checked studies; the others have no known cause. V and J calls and clone size are those listed in that table; D and trimming were worked out from the DNA. Present in this sample are under 200,000 clones, under 85% of which were seen just once. The top ten hold approximately 3.7% of the sample.

The cysteine opens and the phenylalanine closes a CDR3 of 15 amino acids. The entry retains the CDR3 DNA only, 45 bases that are in frame from base 1. V and J are trimmed by 4 bases and 4 bases, and the gene matches miss 5 bases of the junction. The germline V gene gives CDR1 as MNHEY and CDR2 as SVGEGT. Each collaborating institution followed its own protocols to collect whole blood in K2EDTA tubes. For TCRbeta analysis, collaborator samples were shipped as frozen whole blood, as isolated PBMCs, or as DNA extracted from either sample type. This chain joins TRBV6-2 or TRBV6-3 to TRBJ2-3; the junction holds 10 bases that match TRBD2. Material for sequencing was peripheral blood. The receptor was isolated from a woman over 75 with acute or convalescent COVID-19. The DNA sequence reads TGTGCCAGCAGTTTGAGCGGGGGGGCCGCAGATACGCAGTATTTT. Its translation is CASSLSGGAADTQYF.